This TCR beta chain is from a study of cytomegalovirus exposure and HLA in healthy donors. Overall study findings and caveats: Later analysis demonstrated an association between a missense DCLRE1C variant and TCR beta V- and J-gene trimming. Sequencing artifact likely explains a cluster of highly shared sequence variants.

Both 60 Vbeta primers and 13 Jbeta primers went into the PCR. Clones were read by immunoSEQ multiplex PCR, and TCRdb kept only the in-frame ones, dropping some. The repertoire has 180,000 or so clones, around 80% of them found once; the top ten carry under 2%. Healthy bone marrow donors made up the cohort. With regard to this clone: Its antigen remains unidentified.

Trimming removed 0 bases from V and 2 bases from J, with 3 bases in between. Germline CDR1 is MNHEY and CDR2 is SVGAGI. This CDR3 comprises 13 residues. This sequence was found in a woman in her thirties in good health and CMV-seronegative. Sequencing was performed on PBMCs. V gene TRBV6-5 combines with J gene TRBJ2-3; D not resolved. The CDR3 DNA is TGTGCCAGCAGTTACTCCAACACAGATACGCAGTATTTT. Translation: CASSYSNTDTQYF.